Shown below are 12 T cell receptor beta chains from a single sample sequenced in a study of T cells in Graves' hyperthyroidism and ophthalmopathy. There were TCR beta CDR3 regions amplified from RNA transcripts. First-round RT-PCR targeting the TCR CDR3 was performed with the HTBI primer set. A single record per CDR3 protein comes from TCRdb applying MiXCR to the multiplex PCR reads. The table shows hundreds of thousands of distinct CDR3 sequences, with roughly 13% occurring only once. The material sequenced was blood. The receptors come from a woman under 30 with Graves' hyperthyroidism.

This clonotype was found many times. The rearrangement uses TRBV24-1 and TRBJ1-2; no clear D. Trimming removed 3 bases at V and 4 bases at J, with 8 bases between. The CDR3 sequence is 13 residues long. CDR1 and CDR2 from the germline V gene are KGHDR and SFDVKD. This CDR3 is CATSDNTFYGYTF. DNA of the CDR3: TGTGCCACCAGTGATAACACCTTCTATGGCTACACCTTC.

This clonotype was detected many times. This chain links TRBV20-1 with TRBJ2-2, with unresolved D. Per the germline V gene, CDR1 is DFQATT and CDR2 is SNEGSKA (reference sequence). V lost 3 bases, J lost 7 bases, and 12 bases lay in between. The CDR3 is 13 amino acids. CDR3 bases: TGCAGTGCTAGCGACCTTTGGAACGGGGAGCTGTTTTTT. Translated, it gives CSASDLWNGELFF.

The table lists this clonotype with many counts. CDR3 coding DNA: TGCAGCGTTGAAGAACAGGGTCAGCCCCAGCATTTT. Translation: CSVEEQGQPQHF. The gene calls are TRBV29-1 and TRBJ1-5, with a tentative D call TRBD1 (6 bases). This CDR3 has 12 amino acids. V lost 0 bases and J lost 6, with 6 bases in between. Per germline, CDR1 SQVTM and CDR2 ANQGSEA.

This clonotype was detected ten times or more. The chain couples TRBV7-3 to TRBJ1-2; 10 bases line up with TRBD1. The V segment lost 5 bases and the J segment 4 bases; nucleotides outside the gene matches: 7. CDR1 and CDR2 from the germline V gene are SGHTA and FQGTGA. The CDR3 has 15 residues. CDR3 protein: CASSRDRGGIYGYTF. CDR3 coding DNA: TGTGCCAGCAGCCGGGACAGGGGAGGGATCTATGGCTACACCTTC.

This clonotype was observed many times. The chain joins TRBV2 to TRBJ2-7; a possible D gene is TRBD1 (7 bases). CDR1 SNHLY and CDR2 FYNNEI come from the germline V gene. Trimming took off 8 bases at V and 0 bases at J, with 14 bases between the two ends. The CDR3 covers 14 residues. The CDR3 loop reads CASGGDSISYEQYF. The CDR3 DNA is TGTGCCAGCGGAGGGGACAGCATCTCCTACGAGCAGTACTTC. Full variable domain (remainder filled in from reference TRBV2 and TRBJ2-7): EPEVTQTPSHQVTQMGQEVILRCVPISNHLYFYWYRQILGQKVEFLVSFYNNEISEKSEIFDDQFSVERPDGSNFTLKIRSTKLEDSAMYFCASGGDSISYEQYFGPGTRLTVT.

This clonotype was observed many times. This sequence joins TRBV12-3 or TRBV12-4 and TRBJ2-2, with D perhaps TRBD1 (5 bases). The CDR3 sequence is 16 residues long. Trimming removed 4 bases from V and 4 bases from J, with 16 bases in between. CDR3 loop: CASSSPGWRSTGELFF. In DNA form, the CDR3 reads TGTGCCAGCAGTTCCCCAGGGTGGAGATCCACCGGGGAGCTGTTTTTT.

V is TRBV4-1 and J is TRBJ2-1; D uncertain. Germline CDR1 and CDR2: MGHRA and YSYEKL. V shed 1 base and J shed 7 bases, with 5 bases lying between them. The CDR3 totals 12 residues. CDR3 nucleotide sequence: TGCGCCAGCAGCCAAGGGCCTAATGAGCAGTTCTTC. Its protein is CASSQGPNEQFF.

This clonotype was seen at least ten times. The chain is built from TRBV20-1 and TRBJ2-5; D may be TRBD2 (6 bases). Germline V gene lookup returns CDR1 DFQATT and CDR2 SNEGSKA (reference sequence). Trimming shortened V by 0 bases and J by 5 bases, and 16 bases separated the two germline ends. The CDR3 is 15 amino acids. The DNA of the CDR3 is TGCAGTGCTAGAGATGGAGGCTCAGGAGGGGAGACCCAGTACTTC. Residues: CSARDGGSGGETQYF.

This clonotype was seen more than once but under ten times. The chain recombines TRBV19 with TRBJ1-2; D possibly corresponds to TRBD1 (6 bases). The CDR3 runs 15 residues. Germline V gene sequence: CDR1 LNHDA, CDR2 SQIVND (reference sequence). V lost 3 bases to trimming and J lost 6 bases, with 17 bases between them. The CDR3 coding sequence is TGTGCCAGTAGTATCCCTTATGAGGGGGGCAATGGCTACACCTTC. As protein: CASSIPYEGGNGYTF.

At least ten counts were recorded for this clonotype. This sequence joins TRBV7-9 and TRBJ2-5; D remains ambiguous. The CDR3 contains 13 residues. The V gene's germline CDR1 is SEHNR and CDR2 FQNEAQ (reference sequence). V dropped 11 bases and J dropped 0 bases, with 13 bases sitting between them. CDR3 in amino acids: CALRAAHQETQYF. CDR3 sequence (DNA): TGTGCCCTACGGGCAGCCCACCAAGAGACCCAGTACTTC.

This clonotype was seen ten or more times. The rearrangement joins TRBV5-5 to TRBJ2-7; 7 bases align to TRBD1. CDR3 length: 15 amino acids. J gave up 2 bases and V 0 bases, and 5 bases lay outside the gene matches. Germline-derived CDR1 and CDR2 are SGHKS and YYEKEE (reference sequence). CDR3 loop: CASSLASTGTYEQYF. The DNA of the CDR3 is TGTGCCAGCAGCTTGGCGTCGACAGGGACCTACGAGCAGTACTTC.

The chain has TRBV19 and TRBJ1-1; D is ambiguous. This CDR3 is 11 amino acids long. Trimming cost V 5 bases and J 8 bases, with 9 bases left between them. CDR1 is LNHDA and CDR2 is SQIVND in the germline V gene (reference sequence). The CDR3 loop reads CASSGRAEAFF. In DNA, the CDR3 is TGTGCCAGTAGTGGACGGGCAGAAGCTTTCTTT.